These 13 T cell receptor beta chains were sequenced from one sample in a study of T-cell reconstitution after alpha-beta-depleted transplantation in children (dated by TCRdb to 2016 to 2017). The library was obtained by PCR. The instrument was an Illumina HiSeq 2500. TCR library preparation used molecular barcoding, with unique molecular identifiers applied to normalize quantification of the TCRbeta repertoire. TCRdb redid the processing of the public reads, applying fastp at Q25 and MiXCR, and retained in-frame beta chains. Rows matching on CDR3 protein sequence are summarized as one entry with the most common DNA and genes. For this sample there are around 800,000 distinct CDR3 sequences; under 20% appear just once. Roughly 4.8% of the sample is held by the ten biggest clonotypes. The treatment or condition label corresponds to: allogeneic hematopoietic cell transplantation with graft depleted of TCRalphabeta T cells and CD19 B cells.

Here the sequenced sample was PBMCs, mostly from graft donor cells, taken 360 days after TCRalphabeta/CD19-depleted stem cell transplant. The origin of the receptors is a male patient younger than 18 who had a stem cell transplant for acute lymphoblastic leukemia, so the T cells may come from the graft donor.

The genes are TRBV5-1 and TRBJ1-1; D gene unclear. Between the trimmed V and J ends, which lost 1 base and 2 bases, there was a span of 9 bases. CDR3 length: 14 residues. Germline CDR1 reads SGHRS; CDR2 reads YFSETQ. CDR3 coding DNA: TGCGCCAGCAGCTTGATCCCGGACAACACTGAAGCTTTCTTT. This translates into CASSLIPDNTEAFF.

V and J are TRBV7-3 and TRBJ2-1; D not resolved. This CDR3 has 14 residues. Germline V CDR1 and CDR2: SGHTA, FQGTGA. V was clipped by 2 bases and J by 8 bases, with 13 bases between them. The CDR3 reads CASSLLVGTDEQFF. The CDR3 nucleotides are TGTGCCAGCAGCTTACTCGTAGGAACCGATGAGCAGTTCTTC.

This clonotype was observed at least ten times. The V gene is TRBV29-1, the J gene TRBJ1-1; D call uncertain. The CDR3 has 12 amino acids. Trimming pared 4 bases from V and 0 bases from J, leaving 6 bases between. Germline values: CDR1 SQVTM, CDR2 ANQGSEA. CDR3 nucleotides: TGCAGCGTTGGCGGTATGAACACTGAAGCTTTCTTT. This codes for CSVGGMNTEAFF.

The chain employs TRBV3-1 and TRBJ2-1; the D gene is possibly TRBD1 (6 bases). V was clipped by 0 bases and J by 5 bases, with 17 bases between them. This CDR3 contains 17 residues. The V gene's germline CDR1 is LGHDT and CDR2 YNNKEL (reference sequence). In DNA form, the CDR3 reads TGTGCCAGCAGCCAAGAAGGAGGACAGAAGGCCCACAATGAGCAGTTCTTC. Residues: CASSQEGGQKAHNEQFF.

This clonotype was counted between two and nine times. CDR3 residues: CASSPWILSTDTQYF. Here the CDR3 DNA reads TGTGCCAGCAGCCCCTGGATCCTCTCCACAGATACGCAGTATTTT. The chain carries TRBV11-2 and TRBJ2-3; no reliable D call. The germline V gene encodes CDR1 SGHAT and CDR2 FQNNGV. This CDR3 contains 15 residues. Trimming took 5 bases from V and 2 from J, leaving 14 bases between them.

The chain links TRBV27 to TRBJ2-7; the D is unclear. Germline CDR1 is MNHEY and CDR2 is SMNVEV (reference sequence). V lost 6 bases to trimming and J lost 3 bases, with 21 bases between them. The CDR3 covers 16 residues. CDR3 amino acids: CASSPQATQDGYEQYF. For the CDR3, the DNA is TGTGCCAGCAGCCCCCAGGCGACACAAGACGGCTACGAGCAGTACTTC.

At least ten counts were recorded for this clonotype. J is TRBJ1-1 and V is TRBV14; tentatively, D is TRBD1 (6 bases). From germline, CDR1 is SGHDN and CDR2 FVKESK. This CDR3 is 14 amino acids long. Trimming took off 4 bases at V and 4 bases at J, with 13 bases between the two ends. The CDR3 coding sequence is TGTGCCAGCAGCCTACAGGGCGGGGGCACTGAAGCTTTCTTT. Encoded protein: CASSLQGGGTEAFF.

The chain is built from TRBV7-6 and TRBJ2-1, with 9 bases identical to TRBD2. Germline V lookup: CDR1 SGHVS, CDR2 FNYEAQ. V dropped 5 bases and J dropped 4; count of bases not matched to a gene: 6. CDR3 length: 15 amino acids. CDR3 coding DNA: TGTGCCAGCAGCCGACTAGCGGCTTTTTACAATGAGCAGTTCTTC. Translation: CASSRLAAFYNEQFF. Full variable domain (rest looked up from reference TRBV7-6 and TRBJ2-1): GAGVSQSPRYKVTKRGQDVALRCDPISGHVSLYWYRQALGQGPEFLTYFNYEAQQDKSGLPNDRFSAERPEGSISTLTIQRTEQRDSAMYRCASSRLAAFYNEQFFGPGTRLTVL.

In the case of this clonotype: One end of the junction fails to match germline, which may point to a read error. The gene calls are TRBV9 and TRBJ2-2; D perhaps matches TRBD2 (5 bases). Germline V gene lookup returns CDR1 SGDLS and CDR2 YYNGEE. The CDR3 is made up of 13 amino acids. CDR3 nucleotide sequence: TGTGCCAGCAGCGTAGAAGCGGCCGGAGAGCTGTTTTTT. Amino acid sequence: CASSVEAAGELFF.

The gene calls are TRBV12-3 or TRBV12-4 and TRBJ2-3, with a tentative D call TRBD1 (6 bases). This CDR3 has 17 residues. The germline V and J ends were trimmed by 11 bases and 6 bases, with 30 bases remaining between them. The CDR3 protein is CAFCPRGRGARADTQYF. As DNA, the CDR3 is TGTGCCTTCTGTCCGAGGGGGAGAGGGGCGAGGGCCGATACGCAGTATTTT.

The genes are TRBV27 and TRBJ1-2; 8 nucleotides align to TRBD1. The V segment lost 3 bases and the J segment 2 bases; nucleotides outside the gene matches: 11. Germline CDR1 and CDR2: MNHEY and SMNVEV (reference sequence). This CDR3 has 17 amino acids. The CDR3 reads CASSFGLISGGNYGYTF. The DNA of the CDR3 is TGTGCCAGCAGTTTTGGGCTTATATCAGGGGGCAACTATGGCTACACCTTC.

This clonotype was seen more than once but under ten times. The chain employs TRBV12-3 or TRBV12-4 and TRBJ2-6, with D unresolved. Between the trimmed V and J ends, which lost 5 bases and 2 bases, there was a span of 19 bases. This CDR3 contains 18 residues. The CDR3 sequence: CASSPRRIGAPGANVLTF. The CDR3 nucleotides read TGTGCCAGCAGTCCCCGTCGGATCGGAGCCCCTGGGGCCAACGTCCTGACTTTC.

The rearrangement joins TRBV20-1 to TRBJ2-1; TRBD1 aligns across 12 bases. Looked up from germline, CDR1 is DFQATT and CDR2 is SNEGSKA (reference sequence). This CDR3 comprises 16 residues. Trimming removed 8 bases from V and 0 bases from J; junction bases left unmatched: 8. The CDR3 sequence is CSPRDRGPGSYNEQFF. The CDR3 bases are TGCAGTCCCCGGGACAGGGGGCCGGGCTCCTACAATGAGCAGTTCTTC.